These 25 T cell receptor beta chains were sequenced from one sample in a study of blood T cell repertoires in COVID-19. The protocol was immunoSEQ multiplex PCR, while the TCRdb copy is restricted to in-frame clones and leaves out a portion. The table lists about 220,000 clones, roughly 80% of them singletons, with about 1.3% in the top ten. Sequenced input: PBMCs or T cells enriched from blood (not recorded which). The receptor set was obtained from a woman in her thirties or forties with acute COVID-19.

The chain joins TRBV6-1 to TRBJ1-6; no definite D call. The CDR3 contains 15 residues. CDR1 MNHNS and CDR2 SASEGT come from the germline V gene. V was clipped by 1 base and J by 6 bases, with 10 bases between them. CDR3 sequence reads: CASSEVGEVNSPLHF. DNA of the CDR3: TGTGCCAGCAGTGAAGTGGGAGAGGTTAATTCACCCCTCCACTTT.

This clone appeared a single time. This chain links TRBV30 with TRBJ2-5, with TRBD2 identical over 8 bases. Germline trimming cut 1 base from V and 2 bases from J; bases unmatched to any gene: 9. This CDR3 region has 16 residues. Germline CDR1 GTSNPN, CDR2 SVGIG (reference sequence). CDR3 sequence (DNA): TGTGCCTGGAGTGGGGCTAGCGGGCAGAGTCAAGAGACCCAGTACTTC. This gives the protein CAWSGASGQSQETQYF.

This clone was seen only once. CDR3 region: CASPRGGNTQYF. CDR3 bases: TGTGCCAGCCCAAGGGGGGGAAATACGCAGTATTTT. The chain uses TRBV2 and TRBJ2-3, with a possible D match to TRBD2 (7 bases). CDR3 length: 12 amino acids. Trimming left V 8 bases short and J 7 bases short, with 13 bases between. CDR1 and CDR2 from the germline V gene are SNHLY and FYNNEI.

The V and J genes are TRBV27 and TRBJ2-7, with 8 bases that match TRBD2. V gave up 5 bases and J gave up 5 bases; unmatched junction bases: 11. The CDR3 sequence is 15 residues long. The germline V gene encodes CDR1 MNHEY and CDR2 SMNVEV (reference sequence). DNA of the CDR3: TGTGCCAGCAGTCCCCCGGGAGGGGGGCCGGACGAGCAGTACTTC. It specifies CASSPPGGGPDEQYF.

The chain links TRBV6-5 to TRBJ2-2; D is unclear. Trimming removed 0 bases from V and 5 bases from J, with 10 bases in between. CDR3 length: 15 residues. Germline V gene data show CDR1 as MNHEY and CDR2 as SVGAGI. CDR3 sequence reads: CASSYSTLQTGELFF. The CDR3 DNA reads TGTGCCAGCAGTTACTCGACCTTACAGACCGGGGAGCTGTTTTTT.

This sequence joins TRBV2 and TRBJ2-3, with D unclear. The V and J ends lost 5 bases and 0 bases respectively, with 6 bases between them. Germline V CDR1 and CDR2: SNHLY, FYNNEI. This CDR3 has 13 residues. DNA for the CDR3: TGTGCCAGCAGTTCTCAGAGCACAGATACGCAGTATTTT. Translating gives CASSSQSTDTQYF.

This clone appeared a single time. The J gene is TRBJ2-2, the V gene TRBV5-1; maybe TRBD2 (5 bases). V lost 4 bases to trimming and J lost 3 bases, with 10 bases between them. Per the germline V gene, CDR1 is SGHRS and CDR2 is YFSETQ. This CDR3 is 14 amino acids long. The CDR3 loop is CASSPGLYTGELFF. CDR3 in DNA: TGCGCCAGCAGCCCCGGACTTTACACCGGGGAGCTGTTTTTT. Using reference TRBV5-1 and TRBJ2-2 for the parts outside the CDR3, the full variable domain is KAGVTQTPRYLIKTRGQQVTLSCSPISGHRSVSWYQQTPGQGLQFLFEYFSETQRNKGNFPGRFSGRQFSNSRSEMNVSTLELGDSALYLCASSPGLYTGELFFGEGSRLTVL.

The chain carries TRBV6-5 and TRBJ2-3; D might be TRBD1 (6 bases). The germline V gene encodes CDR1 MNHEY and CDR2 SVGAGI. The V and J ends lost 0 bases and 6 bases respectively, with 10 bases between them. CDR3 length: 14 residues. The CDR3 nucleotides are TGTGCCAGCAGTTACTCCACAGGGCGGGATACGCAGTATTTT. Its protein product is CASSYSTGRDTQYF.

This clone showed up just once. The chain combines TRBV19 with TRBJ2-7; 10 nucleotides align to TRBD1. The V gene end was trimmed by 3 bases and the J gene end by 4 bases; junction bases not matched to a gene: 6. Germline V gives CDR1 LNHDA, CDR2 SQIVND (reference sequence). The CDR3 length is 15 residues. The CDR3 sequence is CASSMSRDRGYEQYF. The CDR3 DNA follows: TGTGCCAGTAGTATGTCCAGGGACAGGGGATACGAGCAGTACTTC.

The gene calls are TRBV19 and TRBJ1-5; D not resolved. Trimming pared 3 bases from V and 4 bases from J, leaving 16 bases between. This CDR3 is built from 16 residues. From germline, CDR1 is LNHDA and CDR2 SQIVND (reference sequence). CDR3 nucleotides: TGTGCCAGTAGTATTCAGGCGGGAAAGGCTAATCAGCCCCAGCATTTT. Its translation: CASSIQAGKANQPQHF.

This chain connects TRBV27 to TRBJ2-3; possibly TRBD2 for D (6 bases). The CDR3 loop spans 17 amino acids. Trimming cost V 4 bases and J 1 base, with 18 bases left between them. Germline V gives CDR1 MNHEY, CDR2 SMNVEV (reference sequence). CDR3 nucleotides: TGTGCCAGCAGTTCCTGGGCCATGGCGGGGCGCACAGATACGCAGTATTTT. It yields the protein CASSSWAMAGRTDTQYF.

Only a few counts were recorded for this clone. The chain has TRBV19 and TRBJ2-7; D is perhaps TRBD2 (5 bases). The V gene lost 2 bases and the J gene lost 2 bases, with 10 bases spanning the gap. The CDR3 consists of 14 residues. CDR1 LNHDA and CDR2 SQIVND come from the germline V gene (reference sequence). Here the CDR3 DNA reads TGTGCCAGTAGTATAAAAGAGGGCCCCTACGAGCAGTACTTC. This encodes CASSIKEGPYEQYF.

The V and J genes are TRBV29-1 and TRBJ2-2; D is uncertain. The CDR3 sequence is 22 residues long. Germline V lookup: CDR1 SQVTM, CDR2 ANQGSEA. The CDR3 region is CTSSNPRCKKGFFSPHSGELFF. DNA of the CDR3: TGCACCAGTTCCAACCCCCGGTGCAAAAAAGGTTTTTTTAGCCCACACTCCGGGGAGCTGTTTTTT.

J is TRBJ2-3 and V is TRBV7-7; 13 bases match TRBD2. The germline V gene encodes CDR1 SSHAT and CDR2 FNYEAQ (reference sequence). CDR3 length: 16 amino acids. Trimming took 6 bases from V and 3 from J; bases not matched to a gene: 6. The CDR3 sequence: CASSETSGGVTDTQYF. The CDR3 bases are TGTGCCAGCAGTGAAACTAGCGGGGGGGTGACAGATACGCAGTATTTT.

The chain has TRBV19 and TRBJ2-2; TRBD2 matches 9 bases. From germline, CDR1 is LNHDA and CDR2 SQIVND (reference sequence). J gave up 0 bases and V 1 base, and 3 bases lay outside the gene matches. The CDR3 length is 17 residues. The CDR3 DNA reads TGTGCCAGTAGTATAGGTAGCGGGGGAGCGAACACCGGGGAGCTGTTTTTT. The encoded protein is CASSIGSGGANTGELFF. The whole variable domain, remainder taken from reference TRBV19 and TRBJ2-2, is DGGITQSPKYLFRKEGQNVTLSCEQNLNHDAMYWYRQDPGQGLRLIYYSQIVNDFQKGDIAEGYSVSREKKESFPLTVTSAQKNPTAFYLCASSIGSGGANTGELFFGEGSRLTVL.

The V and J genes are TRBV2 and TRBJ2-3; the match to TRBD2 covers 8 bases. Germline assignment: CDR1 SNHLY and CDR2 FYNNEI. The CDR3 is made up of 16 amino acids. The V and J ends lost 4 bases and 2 bases, in that order; junction bases with no gene match: 8. CDR3: CASSALAGRFTDTQYF. DNA of the CDR3: TGTGCCAGCAGTGCCCTAGCGGGCCGGTTCACAGATACGCAGTATTTT.

The chain recombines TRBV7-2 with TRBJ1-1; 7 positions agree with TRBD1. This CDR3 has 14 residues. In germline, CDR1 is SGHTA, CDR2 FQGNSA. The V segment lost 3 bases and the J segment 2 bases; nucleotides outside the gene matches: 3. CDR3 bases: TGTGCCAGCAGCTTTCGACAGGGAAACACTGAAGCTTTCTTT. Encoded protein: CASSFRQGNTEAFF.

The rearrangement links TRBV24-1 to TRBJ2-1; TRBD1 aligns across 8 bases. The CDR3 has 14 residues. CDR1 is KGHDR and CDR2 is SFDVKD in the germline V gene. J lost 5 bases, V lost 7 bases, and 6 bases had no gene match. CDR3 residues: CATRGQGNNNEQFF. The DNA for the CDR3 is TGTGCCACCAGAGGACAGGGAAATAACAATGAGCAGTTCTTC.

The rearrangement joins TRBV20-1 to TRBJ1-1, with D unclear. CDR1 and CDR2 from the germline V gene are DFQATT and SNEGSKA (reference sequence). V was cut by 3 bases and J by 1 base, with 9 bases left in between. The CDR3 is made up of 13 amino acids. The CDR3 bases are TGCAGTGCTAGTATGGCGGCGAACACTGAAGCTTTCTTT. Residues: CSASMAANTEAFF.

The chain couples TRBV19 to TRBJ1-3; D call uncertain. Between the trimmed V and J ends, which lost 3 bases and 0 bases, there was a span of 9 bases. Germline-derived CDR1 and CDR2 are LNHDA and SQIVND (reference sequence). This CDR3 contains 15 residues. CDR3 sequence reads: CASSIGQRSGNTIYF. For the CDR3, the DNA is TGTGCCAGTAGTATTGGCCAGCGCTCTGGAAACACCATATATTTT.

This chain uses TRBV28 with TRBJ2-2; TRBD2 matches 7 bases. The CDR3 sequence is 17 residues long. Germline lookup yields CDR1 MDHEN and CDR2 SYDVKM. Trimming cost V 6 bases and J 4 bases; bases outside gene matches: 14. The DNA for the CDR3 is TGTGCCAGCAGAGGTACGGCGGCGGGAGATGTCACCGGGGAGCTGTTTTTT. Its protein is CASRGTAAGDVTGELFF. Full variable domain (rest looked up from reference TRBV28 and TRBJ2-2): DVKVTQSSRYLVKRTGEKVFLECVQDMDHENMFWYRQDPGLGLRLIYFSYDVKMKEKGDIPEGYSVSREKKERFSLILESASTNQTSMYLCASRGTAAGDVTGELFFGEGSRLTVL.

The chain has TRBV4-1 and TRBJ2-3; D may be TRBD2 (6 bases). The germline V gene encodes CDR1 MGHRA and CDR2 YSYEKL. The ends were cut back, 0 bases at V and 3 bases at J, with 13 bases in the middle. This CDR3 region has 16 residues. CDR3: CASSQEEGGYTDTQYF. Here the CDR3 DNA reads TGCGCCAGCAGCCAAGAGGAGGGTGGGTATACAGATACGCAGTATTTT.

This sequence joins TRBV19 and TRBJ2-7, with 7 positions matching TRBD1. This CDR3 comprises 12 residues. Germline trimming cut 5 bases from V and 6 bases from J; bases unmatched to any gene: 4. Per the germline V gene, CDR1 is LNHDA and CDR2 is SQIVND (reference sequence). The CDR3 spells CASSHRGGEQYF. The CDR3 DNA follows: TGTGCCAGTAGTCACAGGGGTGGCGAGCAGTACTTC.

The chain combines TRBV2 with TRBJ2-7; 7 bases agree with TRBD2. The CDR3 consists of 14 residues. Germline V gene sequence: CDR1 SNHLY, CDR2 FYNNEI. V lost 4 bases and J lost 3; bases outside the gene matches: 6. This CDR3 is CASSGLADLYEQYF. In DNA, the CDR3 is TGTGCCAGCAGTGGCCTAGCGGATCTCTACGAGCAGTACTTC.

A single count supports this clone. Additional DNA sequences in this sample encode the identical CDR3. This rearrangement joins TRBV5-4 to TRBJ2-7, with D possibly TRBD1 on 5 matching bases. The V end was cut by 4 bases, the J end by 3 bases, with 8 bases between. This CDR3 region has 12 residues. Germline-derived CDR1 and CDR2 are SGHNT and YYREEE (reference sequence). The CDR3 nucleotides are TGTGCCAGCAGCATCGACAGCTACGAGCAGTACTTC. Its translation: CASSIDSYEQYF.